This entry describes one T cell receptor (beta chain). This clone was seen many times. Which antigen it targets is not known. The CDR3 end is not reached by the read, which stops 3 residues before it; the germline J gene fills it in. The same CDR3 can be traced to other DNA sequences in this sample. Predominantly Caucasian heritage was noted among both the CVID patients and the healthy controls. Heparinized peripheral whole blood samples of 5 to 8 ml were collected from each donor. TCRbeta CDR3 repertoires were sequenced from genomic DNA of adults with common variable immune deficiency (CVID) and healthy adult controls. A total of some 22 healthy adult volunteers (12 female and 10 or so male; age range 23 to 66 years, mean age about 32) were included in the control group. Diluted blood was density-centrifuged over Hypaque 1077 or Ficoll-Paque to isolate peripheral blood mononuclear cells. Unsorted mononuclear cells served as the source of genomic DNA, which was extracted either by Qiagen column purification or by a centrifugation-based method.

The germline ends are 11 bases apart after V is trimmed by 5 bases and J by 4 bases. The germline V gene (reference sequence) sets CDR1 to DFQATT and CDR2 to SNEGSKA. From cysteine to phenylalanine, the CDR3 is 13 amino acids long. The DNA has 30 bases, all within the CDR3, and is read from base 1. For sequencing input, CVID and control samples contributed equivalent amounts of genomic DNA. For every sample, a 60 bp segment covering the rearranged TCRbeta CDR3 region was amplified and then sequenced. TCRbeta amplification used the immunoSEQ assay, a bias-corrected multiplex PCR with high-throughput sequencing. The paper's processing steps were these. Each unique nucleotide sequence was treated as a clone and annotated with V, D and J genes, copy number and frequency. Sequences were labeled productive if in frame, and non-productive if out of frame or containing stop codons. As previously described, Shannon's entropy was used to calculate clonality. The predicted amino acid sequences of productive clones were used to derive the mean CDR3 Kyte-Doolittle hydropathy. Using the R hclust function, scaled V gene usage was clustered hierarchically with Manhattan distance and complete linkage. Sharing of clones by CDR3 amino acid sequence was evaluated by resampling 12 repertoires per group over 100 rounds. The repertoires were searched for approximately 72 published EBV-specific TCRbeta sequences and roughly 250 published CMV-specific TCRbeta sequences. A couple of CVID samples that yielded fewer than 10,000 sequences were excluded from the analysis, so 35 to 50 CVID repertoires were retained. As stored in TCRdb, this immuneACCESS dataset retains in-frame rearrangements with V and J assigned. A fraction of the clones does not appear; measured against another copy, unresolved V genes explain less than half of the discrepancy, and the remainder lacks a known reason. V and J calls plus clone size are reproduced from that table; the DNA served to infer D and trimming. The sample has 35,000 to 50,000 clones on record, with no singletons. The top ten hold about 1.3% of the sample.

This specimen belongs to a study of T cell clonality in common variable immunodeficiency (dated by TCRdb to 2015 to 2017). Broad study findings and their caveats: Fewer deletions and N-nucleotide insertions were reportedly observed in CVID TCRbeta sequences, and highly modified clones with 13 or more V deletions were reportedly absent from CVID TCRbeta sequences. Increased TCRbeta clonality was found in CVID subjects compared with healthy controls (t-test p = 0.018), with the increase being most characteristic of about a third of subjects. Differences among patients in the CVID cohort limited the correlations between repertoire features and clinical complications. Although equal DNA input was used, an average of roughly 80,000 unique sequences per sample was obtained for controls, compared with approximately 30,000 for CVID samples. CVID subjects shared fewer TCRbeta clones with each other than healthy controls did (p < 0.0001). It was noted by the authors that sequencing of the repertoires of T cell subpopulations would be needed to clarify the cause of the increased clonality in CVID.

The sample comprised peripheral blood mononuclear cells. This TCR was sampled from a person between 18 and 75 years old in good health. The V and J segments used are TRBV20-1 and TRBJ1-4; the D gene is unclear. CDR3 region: CSAATVGNEKLFF. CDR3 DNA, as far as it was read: TGCAGTGCTGCCACTGTCGGTAATGAAAAA.